This T cell receptor beta chain emerged from a study of prognosis after radiotherapy for stage I lung cancer. Amplicons of TCR beta CDR3 were generated from genomic DNA by two-round multiplex PCR. Gene-specific primers for each TRBV and TRBJ gene drove first-round PCR. TCRdb processed the multiplex PCR reads anew with MiXCR; each CDR3 protein has one entry. This sample has about 24,000 distinct CDR3 sequences; around 34% occur once, and the top ten carry 55% to 65%. There are many counts of this clonotype. Germline V gene lookup returns CDR1 KGHDR and CDR2 SFDVKD. Unmatched junction bases numbered 6, after V lost 9 bases and J lost 7 bases. This CDR3 comprises 12 residues.

The sequence derives from a donor older than 45 with non-small cell lung cancer. The chain carries TRBV24-1 and TRBJ1-2; TRBD1 matches at 8 bases. The sequencing here drew on PBMCs, taken before or after stereotactic body radiation therapy (not recorded which). This chain's CDR3 is CATQQGAGGYTF. Here the CDR3 DNA reads TGTGCCACCCAGCAGGGGGCTGGTGGCTACACCTTC.